This T cell receptor (beta chain) was retrieved from a study of T-cell reconstitution after alpha-beta-depleted transplantation in children. Using unique molecular identifiers, the investigators prepared the TCRbeta library. MiXCR, applied by TCRdb to the PCR reads, yields one record per CDR3 protein. The sample lists roughly 240,000 distinct CDR3 sequences; around 7.8% were seen once. The germline CDR1 and CDR2 sequences are SGHDT and YYEEEE. The CDR3 length is 14 residues. Trimming took off 1 base at V and 12 bases at J, with 17 bases between the two ends. Broader study findings: Where some patients showed high TCRbeta diversity at day 60, it came from recipient T cells and thymic progenitors that had survived. After transplant, at about two months, alpha-beta T cells were reportedly derived from several hundred expanded graft clones. It was newly produced T cells that mostly accounted for T-cell counts and diversity one year after transplant.

This clonotype was detected many times. What it binds is unknown. The source of this sequence is a male patient younger than 18 who had a stem cell transplant for acute lymphoblastic leukemia, so the T cells may come from the graft donor. The source material was PBMCs, mostly from graft donor cells, sampled 180 days after TCRalphabeta/CD19-depleted stem cell transplant. This chain joins TRBV5-6 and TRBJ2-1; D may be TRBD2 (5 bases). The CDR3 coding sequence is TGTGCCAGCAGCTTGTTTTCGTCCTCGGGAACGCAGTTCTTC. It yields the protein CASSLFSSSGTQFF.